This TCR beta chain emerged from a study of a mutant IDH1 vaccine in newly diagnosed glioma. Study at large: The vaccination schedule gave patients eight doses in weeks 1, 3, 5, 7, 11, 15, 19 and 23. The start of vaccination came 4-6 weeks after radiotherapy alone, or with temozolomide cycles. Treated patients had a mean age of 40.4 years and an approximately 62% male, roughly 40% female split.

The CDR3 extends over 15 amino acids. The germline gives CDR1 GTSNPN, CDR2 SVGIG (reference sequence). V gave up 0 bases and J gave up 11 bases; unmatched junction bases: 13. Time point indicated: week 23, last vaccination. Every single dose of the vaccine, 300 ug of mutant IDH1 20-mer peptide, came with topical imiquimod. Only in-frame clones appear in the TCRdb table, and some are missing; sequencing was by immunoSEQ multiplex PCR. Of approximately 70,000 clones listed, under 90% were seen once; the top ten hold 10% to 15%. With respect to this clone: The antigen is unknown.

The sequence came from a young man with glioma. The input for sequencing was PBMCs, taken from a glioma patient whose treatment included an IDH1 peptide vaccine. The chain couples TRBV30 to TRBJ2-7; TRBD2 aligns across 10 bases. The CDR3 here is CAWSVQASGGPRKYF. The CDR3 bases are TGTGCCTGGAGTGTACAGGCTAGCGGGGGCCCAAGAAAGTACTTC.